This passage covers 8 T cell receptor beta chains from one sample sequenced in a study of T cells in Graves' hyperthyroidism and ophthalmopathy. Amplified TCR beta CDR3 regions came from RNA transcripts. The HTBI primer set drove a first-round RT-PCR of the TCR CDR3. In TCRdb, the multiplex PCR reads were re-called with MiXCR into one record per CDR3 protein. The sample holds some 400,000 distinct CDR3 sequences, about 14% seen once. Sequencing was performed on blood. The receptors originated from a woman in her sixties with Graves' hyperthyroidism.

This chain connects TRBV7-2 to TRBJ1-4; the D is unclear. Trimming pared 2 bases from V and 4 bases from J, leaving 11 bases between. Germline V lookup: CDR1 SGHTA, CDR2 FQGNSA. The CDR3 is 15 amino acids. The CDR3 sequence is CASSLQAAYNEKLFF. The CDR3 nucleotides read TGTGCCAGCAGCTTACAAGCAGCATATAATGAAAAACTGTTTTTT.

The CDR3 DNA reads TGTGCCATCGGGACCGGACTAGCGGGAGTCGGGAACACCGGGGAGCTGTTTTTT. Protein: CAIGTGLAGVGNTGELFF. The V and J genes are TRBV24-1 and TRBJ2-2; 13 bases align to TRBD2. In germline, CDR1 is KGHDR, CDR2 SFDVKD. V trimming: 11 bases; J trimming: 1 base; junction bases outside the gene matches: 12. CDR3 size: 18 residues.

The chain recombines TRBV7-9 with TRBJ2-5; D possibly corresponds to TRBD2 (6 bases). Near its end, the DNA agrees better with TRBJ2-1, so the J call may be wrong. The CDR3 contains 14 residues. From germline, CDR1 is SEHNR and CDR2 FQNEAQ (reference sequence). The CDR3, as DNA: TGTGCCAGCACGACCTGGGACTCATGGGAGACCCAGTTCTTC. Protein sequence: CASTTWDSWETQFF.

This clonotype was observed at least ten times. This sequence joins TRBV7-8 and TRBJ1-2; no reliable D call. This CDR3 spans 14 amino acids. V was trimmed by 1 base and J by 4 bases, leaving 10 bases between them. Germline V lookup: CDR1 SGHVS, CDR2 FQNEAQ. CDR3 bases: TGTGCCAGCAGCTTAGGAGGCCCTGTCTATGGCTACACCTTC. It encodes CASSLGGPVYGYTF. The whole variable domain, filled in from reference TRBV7-8 and TRBJ1-2, reads GAGVSQSPRYKVAKRGQDVALRCDPISGHVSLFWYQQALGQGPEFLTYFQNEAQLDKSGLPSDRFFAERPEGSVSTLKIQRTQQEDSAVYLCASSLGGPVYGYTFGSGTRLTVV.

This clonotype showed up many times. The chain is built from TRBV30 and TRBJ1-1; TRBD1 aligns across 9 bases. The CDR3 is made up of 16 amino acids. Germline lookup yields CDR1 GTSNPN and CDR2 SVGIG (reference sequence). J gave up 1 base and V 2 bases, and 8 bases lay outside the gene matches. The CDR3 region has the DNA TGTGCCTGGAGTCGGCCCTTGGACAGGGGGAACACTGAAGCTTTCTTT. This sequence encodes CAWSRPLDRGNTEAFF.

In its sample, this clonotype was seen many times. The rearrangement uses TRBV7-9 and TRBJ2-4, with 7 bases matching TRBD1. The CDR3 contains 17 residues. Trimming took 7 bases from V and 3 from J; bases not matched to a gene: 15. CDR1 is SEHNR, CDR2 FQNEAQ, per germline (reference sequence). CDR3 DNA: TGTGCCAGCACCTCAAAAAGAGCAGGGGGATTCAAAAACATTCAGTACTTC. Protein product: CASTSKRAGGFKNIQYF.

This clonotype was observed a handful of times. The V call is TRBV7-9, the J call TRBJ2-3, with 8 bases aligning to TRBD2. V lost 2 bases, J lost 0 bases, and 10 bases stayed unmatched. This CDR3 contains 18 residues. Germline V CDR1 and CDR2: SEHNR, FQNEAQ (reference sequence). CDR3 DNA: TGTGCCAGCAGCTTAACGGGGGGGTCGACCACTAGCACAGATACGCAGTATTTT. Its translation is CASSLTGGSTTSTDTQYF.

The table lists this clonotype with many counts. J is TRBJ2-7 and V is TRBV10-1, with 12 nucleotides matching TRBD1. V lost 6 bases to trimming and J lost 6 bases; unmatched junction nucleotides: 6. This CDR3 is built from 14 residues. Germline V gives CDR1 WNHNN, CDR2 SYGVQD (reference sequence). CDR3: CASSKGQGAGEQYF. The CDR3 DNA sequence: TGCGCCAGCAGCAAGGGACAGGGGGCTGGCGAGCAGTACTTC.